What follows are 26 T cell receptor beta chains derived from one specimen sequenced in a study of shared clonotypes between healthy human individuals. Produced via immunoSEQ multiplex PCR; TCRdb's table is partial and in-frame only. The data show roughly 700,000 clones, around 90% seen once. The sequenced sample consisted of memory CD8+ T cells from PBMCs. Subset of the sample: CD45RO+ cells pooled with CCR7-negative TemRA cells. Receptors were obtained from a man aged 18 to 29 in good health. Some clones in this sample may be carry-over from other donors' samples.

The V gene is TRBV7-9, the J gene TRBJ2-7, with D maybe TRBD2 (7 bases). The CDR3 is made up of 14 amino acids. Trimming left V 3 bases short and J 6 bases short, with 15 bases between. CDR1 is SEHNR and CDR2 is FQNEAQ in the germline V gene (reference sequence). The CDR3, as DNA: TGTGCCAGCAGCTTCGGGGGGCGGGAAGGCGAGCAGTACTTC. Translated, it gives CASSFGGREGEQYF.

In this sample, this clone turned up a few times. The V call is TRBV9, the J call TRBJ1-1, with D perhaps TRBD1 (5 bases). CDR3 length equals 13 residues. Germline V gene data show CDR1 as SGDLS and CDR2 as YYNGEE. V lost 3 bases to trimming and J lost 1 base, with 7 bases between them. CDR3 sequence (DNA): TGTGCCAGCAGCGGCAGGGCGAACACTGAAGCTTTCTTT. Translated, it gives CASSGRANTEAFF.

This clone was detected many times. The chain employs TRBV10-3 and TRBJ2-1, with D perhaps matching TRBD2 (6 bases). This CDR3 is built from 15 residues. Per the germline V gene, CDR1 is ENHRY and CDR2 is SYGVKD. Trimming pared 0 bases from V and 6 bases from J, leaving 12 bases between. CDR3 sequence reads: CAISESKGGINEQFF. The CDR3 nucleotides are TGTGCCATCAGTGAGTCAAAGGGCGGGATCAATGAGCAGTTCTTC.

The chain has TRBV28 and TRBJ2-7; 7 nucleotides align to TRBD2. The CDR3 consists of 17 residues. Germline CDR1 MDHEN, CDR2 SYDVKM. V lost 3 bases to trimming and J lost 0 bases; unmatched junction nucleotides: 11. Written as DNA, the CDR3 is TGTGCCAGCAGTTTCCCTCCGGGACTATTGATCTCCTACGAGCAGTACTTC. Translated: CASSFPPGLLISYEQYF.

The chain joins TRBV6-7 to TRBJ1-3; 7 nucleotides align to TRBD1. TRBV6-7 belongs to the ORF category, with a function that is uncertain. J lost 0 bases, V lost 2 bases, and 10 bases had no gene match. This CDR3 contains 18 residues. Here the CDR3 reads CASSYGRQGMDSGNTIYF. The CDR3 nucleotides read TGTGCCAGCAGTTACGGAAGACAGGGTATGGACTCTGGAAACACCATATATTTT.

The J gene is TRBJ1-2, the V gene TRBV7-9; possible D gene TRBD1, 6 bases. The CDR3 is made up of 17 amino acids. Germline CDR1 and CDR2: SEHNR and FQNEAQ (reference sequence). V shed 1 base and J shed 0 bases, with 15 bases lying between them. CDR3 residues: CASSLGPPGASNYGYTF. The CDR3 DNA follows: TGTGCCAGCAGCTTAGGGCCCCCAGGGGCCTCTAACTATGGCTACACCTTC.

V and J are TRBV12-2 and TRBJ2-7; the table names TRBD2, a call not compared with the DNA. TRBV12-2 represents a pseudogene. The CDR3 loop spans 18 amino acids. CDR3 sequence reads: CASRLDCGLAGEPYEQYF. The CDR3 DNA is TGTGCAAGTCGCTTAGATTGCGGGCTAGCGGGAGAGCCCTACGAGCAGTACTTC.

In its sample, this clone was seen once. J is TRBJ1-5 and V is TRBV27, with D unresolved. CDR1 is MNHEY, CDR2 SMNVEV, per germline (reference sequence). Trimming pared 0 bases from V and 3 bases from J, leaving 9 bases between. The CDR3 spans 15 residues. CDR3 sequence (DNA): TGTGCCAGCAGTTTATCGACCGGGCTCAATCAGCCCCAGCATTTT. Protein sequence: CASSLSTGLNQPQHF.

The CDR3 DNA sequence: TGTGCCAGCAGCCCTAGCGGGGGGGCGTACTTGGGGCAGTACTTC. Translating it yields CASSPSGGAYLGQYF. The rearrangement uses TRBV9 and TRBJ2-7; 12 bases fit TRBD2. Germline lookup yields CDR1 SGDLS and CDR2 YYNGEE. This CDR3 has 15 residues. Trimming removed 4 bases from V and 9 bases from J; junction bases left unmatched: 11.

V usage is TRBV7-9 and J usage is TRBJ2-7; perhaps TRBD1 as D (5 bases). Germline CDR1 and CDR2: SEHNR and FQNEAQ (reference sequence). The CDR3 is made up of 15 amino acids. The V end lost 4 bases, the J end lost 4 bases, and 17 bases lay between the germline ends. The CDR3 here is CASSSSQGRWYEQYF. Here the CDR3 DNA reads TGTGCCAGCAGCTCAAGTCAGGGTAGGTGGTACGAGCAGTACTTC.

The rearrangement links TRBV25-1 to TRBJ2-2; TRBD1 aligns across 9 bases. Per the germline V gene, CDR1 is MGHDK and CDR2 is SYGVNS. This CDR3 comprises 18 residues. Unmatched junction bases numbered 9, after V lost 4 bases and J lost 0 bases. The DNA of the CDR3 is TGTGCCAGCAGTGGCGACCGGGACAGGGTAACGAACACCGGGGAGCTGTTTTTT. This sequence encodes CASSGDRDRVTNTGELFF.

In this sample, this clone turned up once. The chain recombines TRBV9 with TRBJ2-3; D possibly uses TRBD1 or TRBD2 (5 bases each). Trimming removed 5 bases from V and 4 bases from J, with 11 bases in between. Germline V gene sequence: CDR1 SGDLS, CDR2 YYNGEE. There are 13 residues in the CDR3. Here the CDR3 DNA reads TGTGCCAGCAGGGGGGAATCTGCAGATACGCAGTATTTT. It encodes CASRGESADTQYF.

The CDR3 reads CASSDLTGGLWANVLTF. The CDR3 bases are TGTGCCAGCAGCGACCTGACAGGGGGCCTCTGGGCCAACGTCCTGACTTTC. The V gene is TRBV9, the J gene TRBJ2-6; 10 bases line up with TRBD1. CDR1 is SGDLS and CDR2 is YYNGEE in the germline V gene. With 3 bases clipped from V and 5 bases from J, the junction kept 8 bases outside the gene matches. The length of the CDR3 is 17 residues.

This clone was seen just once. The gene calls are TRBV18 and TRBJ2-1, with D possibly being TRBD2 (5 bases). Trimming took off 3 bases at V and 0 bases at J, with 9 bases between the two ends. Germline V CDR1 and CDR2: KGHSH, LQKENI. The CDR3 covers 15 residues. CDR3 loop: CASSPRGSSYNEQFF. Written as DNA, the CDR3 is TGTGCCAGCTCACCCCGAGGGAGCTCCTACAATGAGCAGTTCTTC.

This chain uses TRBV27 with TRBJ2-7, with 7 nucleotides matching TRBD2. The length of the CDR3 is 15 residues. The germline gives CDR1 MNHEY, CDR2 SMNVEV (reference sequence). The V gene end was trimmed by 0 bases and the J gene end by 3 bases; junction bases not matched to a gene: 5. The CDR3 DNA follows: TGTGCCAGCAGTTTATCTTCCAGGGAGGGCTACGAGCAGTACTTC. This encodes CASSLSSREGYEQYF.

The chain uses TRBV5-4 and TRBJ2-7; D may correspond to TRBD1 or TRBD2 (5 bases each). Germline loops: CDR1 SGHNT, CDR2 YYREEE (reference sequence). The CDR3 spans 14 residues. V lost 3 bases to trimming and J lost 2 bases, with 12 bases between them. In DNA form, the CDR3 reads TGTGCCAGCAGCTCTCAAGGGGACCCCTACGAGCAGTACTTC. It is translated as CASSSQGDPYEQYF.

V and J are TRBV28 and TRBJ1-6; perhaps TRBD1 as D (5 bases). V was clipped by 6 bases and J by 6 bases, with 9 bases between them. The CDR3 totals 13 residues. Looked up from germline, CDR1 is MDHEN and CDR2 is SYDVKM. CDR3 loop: CASSRGFNSPLHF. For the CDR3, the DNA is TGTGCCAGCAGCCGGGGCTTTAATTCACCCCTCCACTTT.

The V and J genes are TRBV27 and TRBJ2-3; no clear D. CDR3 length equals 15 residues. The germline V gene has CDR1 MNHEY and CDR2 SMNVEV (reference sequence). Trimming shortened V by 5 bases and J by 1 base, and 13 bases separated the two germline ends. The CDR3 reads CASSQNTPRTDTQYF. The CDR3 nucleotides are TGTGCCAGCAGTCAAAATACACCTCGCACAGATACGCAGTATTTT.

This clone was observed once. DNA of the CDR3: TGTGCCAGCTCACCACTTAGGGACTCCCTCTACGAGCAGTACTTC. Protein product: CASSPLRDSLYEQYF. This chain links TRBV18 with TRBJ2-7, with D possibly being TRBD2 (6 bases). The germline V gene has CDR1 KGHSH and CDR2 LQKENI. This CDR3 region has 15 residues. Between the trimmed V and J ends, which lost 1 base and 3 bases, there was a span of 13 bases.

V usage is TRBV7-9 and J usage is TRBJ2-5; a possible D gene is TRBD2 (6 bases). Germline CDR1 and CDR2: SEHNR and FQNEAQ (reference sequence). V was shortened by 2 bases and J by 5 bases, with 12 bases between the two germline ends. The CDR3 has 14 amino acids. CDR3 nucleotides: TGTGCCAGCAGCTTAATGGGGGAGGAGGAGACCCAGTACTTC. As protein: CASSLMGEEETQYF.

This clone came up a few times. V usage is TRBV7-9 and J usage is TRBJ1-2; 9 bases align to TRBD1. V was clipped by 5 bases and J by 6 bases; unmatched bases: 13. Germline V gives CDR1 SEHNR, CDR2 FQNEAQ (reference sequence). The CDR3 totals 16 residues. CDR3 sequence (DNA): TGTGCCAGCAGCGATACCGGGACAGGGTTATTCGATGGCTACACCTTC. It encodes CASSDTGTGLFDGYTF.

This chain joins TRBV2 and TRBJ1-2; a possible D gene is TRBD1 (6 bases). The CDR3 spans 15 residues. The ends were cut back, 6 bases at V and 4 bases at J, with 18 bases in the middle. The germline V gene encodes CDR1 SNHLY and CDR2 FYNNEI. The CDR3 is CASRKGGRVLYGYTF. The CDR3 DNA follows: TGTGCCAGCAGAAAGGGGGGTAGGGTCCTCTATGGCTACACCTTC.

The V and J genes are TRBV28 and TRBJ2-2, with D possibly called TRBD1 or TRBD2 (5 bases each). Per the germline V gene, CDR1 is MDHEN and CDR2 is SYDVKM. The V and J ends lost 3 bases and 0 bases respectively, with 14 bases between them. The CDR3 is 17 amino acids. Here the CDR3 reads CASSFPGTDANTGELFF. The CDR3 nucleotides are TGTGCCAGCAGTTTCCCCGGGACGGACGCGAACACCGGGGAGCTGTTTTTT.

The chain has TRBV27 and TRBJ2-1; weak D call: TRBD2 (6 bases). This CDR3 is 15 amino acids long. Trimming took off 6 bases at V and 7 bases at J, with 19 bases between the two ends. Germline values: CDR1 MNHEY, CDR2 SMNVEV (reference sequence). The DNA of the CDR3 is TGTGCCAGCAGCATCCCGGGACTCCTTGGGAATGAGCAGTTCTTC. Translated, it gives CASSIPGLLGNEQFF.

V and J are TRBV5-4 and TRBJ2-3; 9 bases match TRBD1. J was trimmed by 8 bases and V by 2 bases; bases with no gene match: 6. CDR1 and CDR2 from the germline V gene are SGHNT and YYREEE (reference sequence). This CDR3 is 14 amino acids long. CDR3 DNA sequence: TGTGCCAGCAGCTTACGGGACAGGGTGGGTACGCAGTATTTT. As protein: CASSLRDRVGTQYF.

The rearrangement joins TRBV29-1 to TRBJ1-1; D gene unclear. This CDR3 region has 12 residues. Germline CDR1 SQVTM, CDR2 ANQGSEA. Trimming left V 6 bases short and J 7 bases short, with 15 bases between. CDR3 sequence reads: CSVERALLEAFF. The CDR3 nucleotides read TGCAGCGTGGAAAGAGCGCTACTTGAAGCTTTCTTT.